A few counts support the clone carrying this T cell receptor (beta chain). Germline V gene sequence: CDR1 MGHDK, CDR2 SYGVNS. Deletions cut 8 bases from V and 0 bases from J, with 15 bases between. The length of the CDR3 is 15 residues. The sample originates from a study of shared T cell receptors in the human thymus. The data were produced by immunoSEQ multiplex PCR, yet TCRdb's version contains in-frame clones alone and is incomplete. This table holds 700,000 or so clones, approximately 83% found once. The data also belong to a second study, concerning human thymus T cells. That work adds: The donors were infants in Finland with congenital heart defects, otherwise immunologically healthy. Thymus pieces cut out during corrective heart surgery were the tissue that was used. Repertoires sampled from thymus and blood appeared biased in V and J gene usage. Related work found strong thymic repertoire overlap between unrelated individuals.

The chain is built from TRBV25-1 and TRBJ2-3; D is perhaps TRBD1 (6 bases). The origin of this receptor is a girl in the first two years of life with a congenital heart defect. Sequenced material: thymocytes. The CDR3 nucleotides are TGTGCCAGCGAGGGGGATGAAGCTAGCACAGATACGCAGTATTTT. Its translation is CASEGDEASTDTQYF.